The entry below gives a single T cell receptor (beta chain) sequence along with its context. Profiled with immunoSEQ multiplex PCR; TCRdb holds only in-frame clones, not every one. Of more than 65,000 clones in the sample, 70% to 90% were seen once. These data belong to a study of OX40 agonist ivuxolimab in advanced cancers. Trimming left V 0 bases short and J 8 bases short, with 13 bases between. Per the germline V gene, CDR1 is LNHNV and CDR2 is YYDKDF (reference sequence). This CDR3 comprises 14 residues. The sequence was obtained from an adult with an advanced solid tumor such as melanoma, head and neck, liver or kidney cancer. The chain couples TRBV15 to TRBJ1-2; no firm D call. The starting material was CD4+ or CD8+ T cells sorted from blood, obtained in a trial of the OX40 agonist ivuxolimab. DNA for the CDR3: TGTGCCACCAGCAGAGATAGTTTCCAGTCCGGCTACACCTTC. Its translation: CATSRDSFQSGYTF.